A single sample is the source of the 27 T cell receptor beta chains below, sequenced in a study of CD8 T cells in Susac syndrome. After extraction with the RNeasy kit, about 0.5 to 1 ug of the RNA was reverse transcribed using random hexamers. In TCRdb, the immunoSEQ multiplex PCR reads were re-called with MiXCR into one record per CDR3 protein. The repertoire holds about 160,000 distinct CDR3 sequences, with 94% as singletons. Sequenced input: CD4+ T cells from PBMCs. Receptors were obtained from a human donor with multiple sclerosis.

The chain links TRBV7-9 to TRBJ1-1; D might be TRBD1 (5 bases). Germline assignment: CDR1 SEHNR and CDR2 FQNEAQ (reference sequence). This CDR3 has 16 residues. The V end was cut by 1 base, the J end by 5 bases, with 17 bases between. CDR3 protein: CASSLELGHLRTEAFF. The CDR3 nucleotides read TGTGCCAGCAGCTTAGAGTTGGGGCATTTGAGGACTGAAGCTTTCTTT.

The chain carries TRBV9 and TRBJ2-7, with 8 positions matching TRBD1. Per germline, CDR1 SGDLS and CDR2 YYNGEE. J was trimmed by 10 bases and V by 3 bases; bases with no gene match: 9. CDR3 size: 13 residues. This CDR3 is CASSAAGQGDQYF. In DNA, the CDR3 is TGTGCCAGCAGCGCCGCCGGACAGGGAGACCAGTACTTC.

This rearrangement joins TRBV18 to TRBJ1-2; no definite D call. The CDR3 loop spans 14 amino acids. Trimming pared 3 bases from V and 2 bases from J, leaving 10 bases between. CDR1 and CDR2 from the germline V gene are KGHSH and LQKENI. The CDR3 DNA sequence: TGTGCCAGCTCACCTTCCCTGGGGAACTATGGCTACACCTTC. Amino acid sequence: CASSPSLGNYGYTF.

CDR3 nucleotide sequence: TGTGCCAGCAGTCCACTAGATGCCTACGAGCAGTACTTC. Its protein is CASSPLDAYEQYF. V and J are TRBV27 and TRBJ2-7; D is possibly TRBD2 (5 bases). Germline values: CDR1 MNHEY, CDR2 SMNVEV (reference sequence). V gave up 5 bases and J gave up 2 bases, with 10 bases separating them. CDR3 size: 13 residues.

The chain employs TRBV7-2 and TRBJ2-5; a weak D match, TRBD2 (5 bases). The V end lost 7 bases, the J end lost 7 bases, and 19 bases lay between the germline ends. CDR3 length: 14 residues. Germline V gene data show CDR1 as SGHTA and CDR2 as FQGNSA. CDR3 nucleotides: TGTGCCAGCAAGTCGGGAAGCACTTATGGGACCCAGTACTTC. Its translation is CASKSGSTYGTQYF.

This chain uses TRBV20-1 with TRBJ2-5, with no clear D. From germline, CDR1 is DFQATT and CDR2 SNEGSKA (reference sequence). The CDR3 extends over 15 amino acids. Between the trimmed V and J ends, which lost 0 bases and 8 bases, there was a span of 19 bases. In nucleotides, the CDR3 is TGCAGTGCTAGAGATCGCGTGACGGCCGAGGAAACCCAGTACTTC. This encodes CSARDRVTAEETQYF.

The rearrangement joins TRBV15 to TRBJ1-1, with D tentatively TRBD1 (6 bases). The CDR3 is 14 amino acids. Trimming pared 5 bases from V and 0 bases from J, leaving 10 bases between. The germline V gene encodes CDR1 LNHNV and CDR2 YYDKDF (reference sequence). The CDR3 is CATSGRGLNTEAFF. The CDR3 nucleotides read TGTGCCACCAGCGGACGGGGGCTGAACACTGAAGCTTTCTTT.

The chain joins TRBV2 to TRBJ2-5, with D possibly TRBD2 on 6 matching bases. Germline V gene lookup returns CDR1 SNHLY and CDR2 FYNNEI. Trimming removed 5 bases at V and 3 bases at J, with 13 bases between. This CDR3 is built from 14 residues. The CDR3 DNA is TGTGCCAGCAGTATCGCCCCGGGAGAAGAGACCCAGTACTTC. Translated, it gives CASSIAPGEETQYF.

The rearrangement links TRBV6-1 to TRBJ2-1; no clear D gene. Per the germline V gene, CDR1 is MNHNS and CDR2 is SASEGT. The CDR3 has 15 residues. V was shortened by 5 bases and J by 8 bases, with 19 bases between the two germline ends. The CDR3: CASSRMAKPWDEQFF. DNA of the CDR3: TGTGCCAGCAGTAGGATGGCCAAGCCATGGGATGAGCAGTTCTTC.

This chain connects TRBV10-3 to TRBJ1-2; a weak D match, TRBD1 (5 bases). This CDR3 is 12 amino acids long. Trimming stripped 0 bases from V and 13 bases from J, with 12 bases between. Per germline, CDR1 ENHRY and CDR2 SYGVKD. DNA of the CDR3: TGTGCCATCAGTGAGTCACCGGGGGTTCGCACCTTC. It is translated as CAISESPGVRTF.

The chain couples TRBV20-1 to TRBJ2-1; D is undetermined. The CDR3 consists of 14 residues. The germline V and J ends were trimmed by 3 bases and 0 bases, with 9 bases remaining between them. Germline V gene sequence: CDR1 DFQATT, CDR2 SNEGSKA (reference sequence). CDR3 DNA sequence: TGCAGTGCTAGCGGTGGAAGCTCCTACAATGAGCAGTTCTTC. Translation: CSASGGSSYNEQFF.

This chain connects TRBV13 to TRBJ2-5; D is possibly TRBD1 (5 bases). Germline CDR1 reads PRHDT; CDR2 reads FYEKMQ (reference sequence). Trimming shortened V by 0 bases and J by 2 bases, and 10 bases separated the two germline ends. The CDR3 spans 15 residues. CDR3: CASSLGGLGQETQYF. CDR3 DNA: TGTGCCAGCAGCTTAGGGGGGCTCGGGCAAGAGACCCAGTACTTC.

The V call is TRBV5-1, the J call TRBJ1-1, with TRBD1 identical over 7 bases. The ends lost 3 bases at V and 3 bases at J; junction bases unmatched: 8. This CDR3 is built from 15 residues. Germline CDR1 SGHRS, CDR2 YFSETQ. CDR3 in amino acids: CASSSRGTADTEAFF. As DNA, the CDR3 is TGCGCCAGCAGCTCCCGGGGGACAGCAGACACTGAAGCTTTCTTT. Looking up the rest from reference TRBV5-1 and TRBJ1-1 gives the full variable domain: KAGVTQTPRYLIKTRGQQVTLSCSPISGHRSVSWYQQTPGQGLQFLFEYFSETQRNKGNFPGRFSGRQFSNSRSEMNVSTLELGDSALYLCASSSRGTADTEAFFGQGTRLTVV.

The rearrangement uses TRBV5-6 and TRBJ1-4, with no clear D. Germline lookup yields CDR1 SGHDT and CDR2 YYEEEE. CDR3 length: 14 residues. Trimming pared 5 bases from V and 8 bases from J, leaving 16 bases between. In DNA form, the CDR3 reads TGTGCCAGCAGTCCTGGACCTATGGAGGAAAAACTGTTTTTT. Its protein product is CASSPGPMEEKLFF.

The CDR3 protein is CASSFWDRERGTEAFF. The CDR3 DNA is TGTGCCAGCAGTTTTTGGGACAGGGAGCGTGGCACTGAAGCTTTCTTT. The V and J genes are TRBV12-3 or TRBV12-4 and TRBJ1-1; 9 nucleotides agree with TRBD1. V lost 3 bases, J lost 4 bases, and 9 bases stayed unmatched. There are 16 residues in the CDR3.

This chain uses TRBV9 with TRBJ2-1; D ambiguous. The CDR3 is made up of 12 amino acids. V lost 2 bases and J 4 bases, leaving 4 bases between the germline ends. Germline CDR1 and CDR2: SGDLS and YYNGEE. The CDR3 sequence is CASSVRYNEQFF. The CDR3 DNA reads as TGTGCCAGCAGCGTCCGGTACAATGAGCAGTTCTTC.

This chain joins TRBV11-3 and TRBJ2-2, with TRBD2 as a possible D gene (8 bases). CDR3 length: 16 amino acids. V was pared by 5 bases and J by 2 bases, with 15 bases between. Germline values: CDR1 SGHNT, CDR2 YENEEA. The CDR3: CASSPGGLVNTGELFF. The CDR3 nucleotides are TGTGCCAGCAGCCCAGGGGGACTAGTAAACACCGGGGAGCTGTTTTTT.

J is TRBJ1-2 and V is TRBV6-5, with unresolved D. In germline, CDR1 is MNHEY, CDR2 SVGAGI. V lost 6 bases to trimming and J lost 4 bases, with 12 bases between them. The CDR3 sequence is 13 residues long. In DNA form, the CDR3 reads TGTGCCAGCAGAAACGGCGGGATCTATGGCTACACCTTC. Translating gives CASRNGGIYGYTF.

Only one count was recorded for this clonotype. The chain is built from TRBV18 and TRBJ1-5, with 7 positions matching TRBD1. CDR3 length: 15 amino acids. The V gene's germline CDR1 is KGHSH and CDR2 LQKENI. J lost 2 bases, V lost 4 bases, and 5 bases had no gene match. The DNA of the CDR3 is TGTGCCAGCTCACGCTCTACAGGGGGCAATCAGCCCCAGCATTTT. This translates into CASSRSTGGNQPQHF. Based on the CDR3 plus reference TRBV18 and TRBJ1-5, the full variable domain is NAGVMQNPRHLVRRRGQEARLRCSPMKGHSHVYWYRQLPEEGLKFMVYLQKENIIDESGMPKERFSAEFPKEGPSILRIQQVVRGDSAAYFCASSRSTGGNQPQHFGDGTRLSIL.

The V call is TRBV10-3, the J call TRBJ1-2; 10 bases agree with TRBD1. Losses at the gene ends were 8 bases for V and 1 base for J; bases not matched to a gene: 10. Germline CDR1 and CDR2: ENHRY and SYGVKD. The CDR3 sequence is 16 residues long. DNA of the CDR3: TGTGCCATCTCGACGGACAGGGGGATAGGTAACTATGGCTACACCTTC. Its protein is CAISTDRGIGNYGYTF.

In its sample, this clonotype was seen once. The chain couples TRBV7-9 to TRBJ2-3; 9 bases fit TRBD1. The V segment lost 6 bases and the J segment 5 bases; nucleotides outside the gene matches: 12. Germline V gene lookup returns CDR1 SEHNR and CDR2 FQNEAQ (reference sequence). The CDR3 length is 16 residues. The CDR3 sequence is CASRQPRDRDIDTQYF. Written as DNA, the CDR3 is TGTGCCAGCAGACAACCCCGGGACAGGGATATAGATACGCAGTATTTT.

The rearrangement links TRBV24-1 to TRBJ2-1; D is undetermined. From germline, CDR1 is KGHDR and CDR2 SFDVKD. The CDR3 extends over 15 amino acids. Trimming stripped 5 bases from V and 9 bases from J, with 19 bases between. In DNA form, the CDR3 reads TGTGCCACCAGTGTCTTTATAAGCGCAGGAGCTGAGCAGTTCTTC. Translating gives CATSVFISAGAEQFF.

This rearrangement joins TRBV3-1 to TRBJ1-1, with 7 nucleotides matching TRBD1. Per the germline V gene, CDR1 is LGHDT and CDR2 is YNNKEL (reference sequence). V lost 2 bases to trimming and J lost 0 bases; unmatched junction nucleotides: 15. The CDR3 extends over 19 amino acids. The CDR3 is CASSQKGAWGNTMNTEAFF. As DNA, the CDR3 is TGTGCCAGCAGCCAAAAGGGGGCCTGGGGGAATACCATGAACACTGAAGCTTTCTTT.

V and J are TRBV5-6 and TRBJ2-6; D remains unclear. This CDR3 is 18 amino acids long. Germline-derived CDR1 and CDR2 are SGHDT and YYEEEE. The V gene lost 0 bases and the J gene lost 0 bases, with 13 bases spanning the gap. CDR3 sequence reads: CASSLVSPRSSGANVLTF. CDR3 nucleotide sequence: TGTGCCAGCAGCTTGGTCTCTCCACGGAGCTCTGGGGCCAACGTCCTGACTTTC.

The chain carries TRBV29-1 and TRBJ2-1, with 14 bases lining up with TRBD2. With 6 bases clipped from V and 13 bases from J, the junction kept 8 bases outside the gene matches. The V gene's germline CDR1 is SQVTM and CDR2 ANQGSEA. The CDR3 runs 13 residues. The CDR3 nucleotides read TGCAGCGTGCCGGGACTAGCGGGAGAGGTTCAGTTCTTC. Its translation is CSVPGLAGEVQFF.

The chain carries TRBV13 and TRBJ2-7; 7 bases are shared with TRBD1. Losses at the gene ends were 3 bases for V and 2 bases for J; bases not matched to a gene: 4. The germline V gene has CDR1 PRHDT and CDR2 FYEKMQ (reference sequence). The CDR3 is 14 amino acids. The CDR3 loop is CASSLGQFPYEQYF. The DNA of the CDR3 is TGTGCCAGCAGCTTGGGACAGTTTCCCTACGAGCAGTACTTC.

This chain connects TRBV12-3 or TRBV12-4 to TRBJ2-1, with 9 bases matching TRBD1. The length of the CDR3 is 17 residues. J lost 9 bases, V lost 4 bases, and 16 bases had no gene match. The CDR3 DNA sequence: TGTGCCAGCAGTTATCACCCCGGGACAGGGCCGGTAGGTGAGCAGTTCTTC. Protein product: CASSYHPGTGPVGEQFF.